Described below is a single T cell receptor beta chain sequence and its context. No cognate antigen has been identified for it. Per-nucleotide qualities are absent, and no much larger clonotype sits a single base away. Receptors were amplified or captured by the immunoSEQ multiplex PCR assay. TCRdb took this table from immuneACCESS and kept in-frame rearrangements with V and J called. Such tables lack part of the clones; where checked against another copy, unresolved V genes explain under half of the gap, and the rest is unexplained. For this sample there are about 170,000 clones; around 91% appear just once. Of the sample, roughly 1.6% is held by the ten largest clones. This sample stems from a study of control samples from healthy donors and cancer patients (dated by TCRdb to the early 2020s). The V and J ends are trimmed by 2 bases and 3 bases, leaving 8 bases between them. From the germline V gene (reference sequence), CDR1 is GTSNPN and CDR2 is SVGIG. From its cysteine to its phenylalanine, the CDR3 spans 12 amino acids. Only the CDR3 portion is preserved as DNA: 36 bases, with reading frame beginning at the first base.

The sequence was collected from a woman aged 25 to 39 in good health. Sequencing was carried out using blood. In this chain, TRBV30 is recombined with TRBJ2-7; no D segment can be confidently identified. This receptor carries the CDR3 CAWSLLLYEQYF. The sequenced DNA: TGTGCCTGGAGTCTACTCCTCTACGAGCAGTACTTC. With the rest looked up from the reference TRBV30 and TRBJ2-7 genes rather than sequenced, the full variable domain is SQTIHQWPATLVQPVGSPLSLECTVEGTSNPNLYWYRQAAGRGLQLLFYSVGIGQISSEVPQNLSASRPQDRQFILSSKKLLLSDSGFYLCAWSLLLYEQYFGPGTRLTVT.